This entry concerns a single T cell receptor beta chain. This sample stems from a study of blood T cell repertoires in COVID-19. Study information: The United States, Italy and Spain were the sources of the acute and convalescent COVID-19 samples. The cDNA or gDNA used as material had been derived from T cells, B-cell-depleted T cells, or PBMCs.

Between the trimmed V and J ends, which lost 5 bases and 2 bases, there was a span of 16 bases. Germline V gene lookup returns CDR1 MNHNY and CDR2 SVGAGI (reference sequence). This CDR3 has 16 residues. Method: immunoSEQ multiplex PCR; TCRdb's copy keeps in-frame clones and lacks some. The sample holds fewer than 150,000 clones, approximately 77% seen once. This receptor was identified in a man at least 80 years old with acute or convalescent COVID-19. The chain joins TRBV6-6 to TRBJ1-5; D possibly corresponds to TRBD1 (5 bases). The material sequenced was peripheral blood. As DNA, the CDR3 is TGTGCCAGCAGTCCTCGATGGGGGGTGGGCAATCAGCCCCAGCATTTT. Translation: CASSPRWGVGNQPQHF.